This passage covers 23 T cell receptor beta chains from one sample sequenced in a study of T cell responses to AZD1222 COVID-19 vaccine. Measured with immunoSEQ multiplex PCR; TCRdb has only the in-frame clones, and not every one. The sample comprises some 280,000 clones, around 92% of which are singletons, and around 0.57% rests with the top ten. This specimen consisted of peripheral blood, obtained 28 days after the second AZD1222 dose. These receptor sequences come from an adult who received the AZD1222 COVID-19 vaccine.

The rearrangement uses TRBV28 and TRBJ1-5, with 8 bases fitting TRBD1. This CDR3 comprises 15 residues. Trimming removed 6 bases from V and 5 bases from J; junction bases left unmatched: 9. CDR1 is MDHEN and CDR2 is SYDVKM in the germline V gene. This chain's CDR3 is CASSIKGQGHQPQHF. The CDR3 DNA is TGTGCCAGCAGCATTAAAGGACAGGGACATCAGCCCCAGCATTTT. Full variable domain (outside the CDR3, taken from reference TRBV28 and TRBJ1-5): DVKVTQSSRYLVKRTGEKVFLECVQDMDHENMFWYRQDPGLGLRLIYFSYDVKMKEKGDIPEGYSVSREKKERFSLILESASTNQTSMYLCASSIKGQGHQPQHFGDGTRLSIL.

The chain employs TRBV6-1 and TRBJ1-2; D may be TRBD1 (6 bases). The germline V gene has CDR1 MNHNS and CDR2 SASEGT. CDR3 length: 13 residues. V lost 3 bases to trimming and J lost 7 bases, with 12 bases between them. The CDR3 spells CASSDHRDSGYTF. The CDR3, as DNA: TGTGCCAGCAGTGACCACAGGGATAGTGGCTACACCTTC.

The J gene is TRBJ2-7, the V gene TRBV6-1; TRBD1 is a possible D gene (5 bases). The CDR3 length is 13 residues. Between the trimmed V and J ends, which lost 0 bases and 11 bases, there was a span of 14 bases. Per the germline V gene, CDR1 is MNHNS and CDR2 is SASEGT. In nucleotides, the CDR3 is TGTGCCAGCAGTGAAGCCCACGACAGTAAGAAGTACTTC. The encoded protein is CASSEAHDSKKYF.

The CDR3 region has the DNA TGTGCCAGCGTAACAGGCAATCAGCCCCAGCATTTT. It is translated as CASVTGNQPQHF. This rearrangement joins TRBV28 to TRBJ1-5; unclear D gene. Germline assignment: CDR1 MDHEN and CDR2 SYDVKM. The CDR3 consists of 12 residues. V lost 8 bases and J lost 2, with 7 bases in between.

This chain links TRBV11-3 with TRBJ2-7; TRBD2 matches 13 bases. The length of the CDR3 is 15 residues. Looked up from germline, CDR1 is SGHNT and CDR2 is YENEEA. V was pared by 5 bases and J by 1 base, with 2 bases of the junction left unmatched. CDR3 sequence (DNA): TGTGCCAGCAGCGAGGGACTAGCGGGGTCCTACGAGCAGTACTTC. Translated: CASSEGLAGSYEQYF. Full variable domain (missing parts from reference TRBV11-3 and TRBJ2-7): EAGVVQSPRYKIIEKKQPVAFWCNPISGHNTLYWYLQNLGQGPELLIRYENEEAVDDSQLPKDRFSAERLKGVDSTLKIQPAELGDSAVYLCASSEGLAGSYEQYFGPGTRLTVT.

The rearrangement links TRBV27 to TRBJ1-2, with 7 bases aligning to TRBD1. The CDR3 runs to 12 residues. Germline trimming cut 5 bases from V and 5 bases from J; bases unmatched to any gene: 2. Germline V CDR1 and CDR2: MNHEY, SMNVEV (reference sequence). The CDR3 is CASSEQGYGYTF. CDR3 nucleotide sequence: TGTGCCAGCAGTGAACAGGGGTATGGCTACACCTTC.

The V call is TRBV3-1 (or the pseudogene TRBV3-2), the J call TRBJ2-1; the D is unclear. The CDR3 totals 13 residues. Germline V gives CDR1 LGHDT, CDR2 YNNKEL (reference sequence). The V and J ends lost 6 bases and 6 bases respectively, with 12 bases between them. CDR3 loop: CASSPEKGNEQFF. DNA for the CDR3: TGTGCCAGCAGTCCCGAGAAGGGCAATGAGCAGTTCTTC.

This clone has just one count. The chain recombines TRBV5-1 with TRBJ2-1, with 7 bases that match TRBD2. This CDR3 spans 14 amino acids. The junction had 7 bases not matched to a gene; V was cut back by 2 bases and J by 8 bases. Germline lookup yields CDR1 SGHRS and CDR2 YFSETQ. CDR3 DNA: TGCGCCAGCAGCTTAGGTGTGGGAGGGGATGAGCAGTTCTTC. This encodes CASSLGVGGDEQFF.

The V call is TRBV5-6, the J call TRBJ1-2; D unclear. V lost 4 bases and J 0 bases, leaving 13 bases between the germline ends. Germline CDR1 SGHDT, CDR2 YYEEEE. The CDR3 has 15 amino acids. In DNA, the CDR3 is TGTGCCAGCAGCCCCGGACCCATTTCTAACTATGGCTACACCTTC. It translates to CASSPGPISNYGYTF.

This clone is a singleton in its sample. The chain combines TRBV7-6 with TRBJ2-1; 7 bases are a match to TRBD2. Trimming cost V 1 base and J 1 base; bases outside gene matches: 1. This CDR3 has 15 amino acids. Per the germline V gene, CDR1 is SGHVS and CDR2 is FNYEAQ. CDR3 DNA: TGTGCCAGCAGCTTAGTGGGGGGGTCCTACAATGAGCAGTTCTTC. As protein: CASSLVGGSYNEQFF.

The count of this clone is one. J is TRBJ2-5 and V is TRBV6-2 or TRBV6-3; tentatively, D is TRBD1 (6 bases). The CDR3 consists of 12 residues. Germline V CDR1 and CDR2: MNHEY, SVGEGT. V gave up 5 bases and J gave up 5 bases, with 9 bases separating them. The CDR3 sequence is CASSRDTETQYF. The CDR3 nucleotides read TGTGCCAGCAGTCGGGACACCGAGACCCAGTACTTC.

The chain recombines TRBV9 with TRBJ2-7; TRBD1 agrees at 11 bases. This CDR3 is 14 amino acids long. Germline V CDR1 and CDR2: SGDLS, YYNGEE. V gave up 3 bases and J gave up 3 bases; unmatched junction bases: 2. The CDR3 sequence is CASSAGQGGYEQYF. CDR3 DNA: TGTGCCAGCAGCGCGGGACAGGGGGGCTACGAGCAGTACTTC.

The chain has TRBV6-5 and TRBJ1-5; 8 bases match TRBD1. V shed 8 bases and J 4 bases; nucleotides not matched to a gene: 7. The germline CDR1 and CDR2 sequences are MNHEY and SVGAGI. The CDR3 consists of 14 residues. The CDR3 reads CASLDRVRNQPQHF. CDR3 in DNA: TGTGCCAGCCTGGACAGGGTTCGGAATCAGCCCCAGCATTTT.

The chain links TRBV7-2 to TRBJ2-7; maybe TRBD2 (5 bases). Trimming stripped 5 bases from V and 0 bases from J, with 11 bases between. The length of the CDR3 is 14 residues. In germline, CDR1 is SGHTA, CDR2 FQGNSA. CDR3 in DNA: TGTGCCAGCAGCCCTACACGGGACTCCTACGAGCAGTACTTC. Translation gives CASSPTRDSYEQYF.

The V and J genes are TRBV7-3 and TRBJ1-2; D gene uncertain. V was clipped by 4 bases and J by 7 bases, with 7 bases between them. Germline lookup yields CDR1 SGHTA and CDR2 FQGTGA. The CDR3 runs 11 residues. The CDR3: CASSSGAGYTF. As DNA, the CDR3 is TGTGCCAGCAGCTCGGGAGCTGGCTACACCTTC.

CDR3 loop: CASSLIPLTSGSSYEQYF. The CDR3, as DNA: TGTGCCAGCTCCCTTATTCCCTTGACTAGCGGGAGCTCCTACGAGCAGTACTTC. J is TRBJ2-7 and V is TRBV7-6, with 12 bases fitting TRBD2. Per the germline V gene, CDR1 is SGHVS and CDR2 is FNYEAQ. V lost 8 bases to trimming and J lost 0 bases; unmatched junction nucleotides: 14. The CDR3 is 18 residues long.

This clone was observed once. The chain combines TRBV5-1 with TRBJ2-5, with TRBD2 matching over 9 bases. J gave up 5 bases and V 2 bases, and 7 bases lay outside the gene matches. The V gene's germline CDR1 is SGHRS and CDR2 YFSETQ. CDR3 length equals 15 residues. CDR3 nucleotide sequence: TGCGCCAGCAGCTTTTCGGCTAGCGGGACCGAGACCCAGTACTTC. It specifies CASSFSASGTETQYF.

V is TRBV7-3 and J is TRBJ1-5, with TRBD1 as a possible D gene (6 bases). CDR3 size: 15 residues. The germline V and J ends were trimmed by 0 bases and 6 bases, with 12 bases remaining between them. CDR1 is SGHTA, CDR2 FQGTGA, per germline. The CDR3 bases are TGTGCCAGCAGCTTAACGGACAGTTTTAGTCAGCCCCAGCATTTT. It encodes CASSLTDSFSQPQHF.

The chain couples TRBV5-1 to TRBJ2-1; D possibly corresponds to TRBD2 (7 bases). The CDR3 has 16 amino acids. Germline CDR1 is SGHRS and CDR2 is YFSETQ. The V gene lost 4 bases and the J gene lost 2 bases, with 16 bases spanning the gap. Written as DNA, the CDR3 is TGCGCCAGCAGCGGACTAGAGGGGGGGCCCTACAATGAGCAGTTCTTC. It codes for CASSGLEGGPYNEQFF.

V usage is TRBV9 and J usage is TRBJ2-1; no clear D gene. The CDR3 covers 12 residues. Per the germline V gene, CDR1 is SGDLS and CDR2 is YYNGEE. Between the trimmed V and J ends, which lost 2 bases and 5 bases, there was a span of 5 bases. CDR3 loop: CASSVGNNEQFF. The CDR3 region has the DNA TGTGCCAGCAGCGTTGGTAACAATGAGCAGTTCTTC.

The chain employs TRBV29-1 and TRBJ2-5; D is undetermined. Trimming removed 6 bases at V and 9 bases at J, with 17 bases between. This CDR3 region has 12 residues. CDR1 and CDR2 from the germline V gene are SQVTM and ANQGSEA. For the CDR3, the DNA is TGCAGCGTCGCCAGACTGGCCTTGGCCCAGTACTTC. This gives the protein CSVARLALAQYF.

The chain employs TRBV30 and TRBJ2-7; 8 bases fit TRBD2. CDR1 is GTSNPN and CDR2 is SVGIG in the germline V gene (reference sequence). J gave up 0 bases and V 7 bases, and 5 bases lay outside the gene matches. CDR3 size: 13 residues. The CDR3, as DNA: TGTGCCTTGAACGCGGGAGGCTCCTACGAGCAGTACTTC. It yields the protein CALNAGGSYEQYF.

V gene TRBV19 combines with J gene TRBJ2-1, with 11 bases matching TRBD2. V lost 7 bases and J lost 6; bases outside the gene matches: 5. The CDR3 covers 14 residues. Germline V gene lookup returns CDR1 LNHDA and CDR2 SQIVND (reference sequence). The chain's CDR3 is CASNSGRAGNEQFF. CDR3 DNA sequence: TGTGCCAGTAATAGCGGGAGGGCGGGCAATGAGCAGTTCTTC.